This T cell receptor (beta chain) was identified in a study of human versus mouse CDR3 diversity and MHC coevolution. On this clone: Its antigen remains unidentified.

Sequencing used immunoSEQ multiplex PCR; TCRdb keeps in-frame clones, though not all of them. The sample has tens of thousands of clones, 80% to 95% seen once. Trimming pared 2 bases from V and 6 bases from J, leaving 11 bases between. This CDR3 contains 13 residues. The germline gives CDR1 SGHTA, CDR2 FQGNSA. Findings of the study overall: Among all groups, most of the three human donors showed least clonal inequality. Humans had the largest estimated TCR beta repertoire, 1.5 million to 2 million clonotypes. On average, humans showed more CDR3 deletions and insertions than mice.

The receptor comes from a person aged 30-70 years in good health. Sequencing used naive CD4+ T cells from blood. Subset defined: CD45RO-negative CD62L-positive naive CD4 T cells. The J gene is TRBJ2-7, the V gene TRBV7-2; D unclear. The CDR3 reads CASSLYEPLEQYF. In DNA form, the CDR3 reads TGTGCCAGCAGCTTATACGAGCCCCTCGAGCAGTACTTC.